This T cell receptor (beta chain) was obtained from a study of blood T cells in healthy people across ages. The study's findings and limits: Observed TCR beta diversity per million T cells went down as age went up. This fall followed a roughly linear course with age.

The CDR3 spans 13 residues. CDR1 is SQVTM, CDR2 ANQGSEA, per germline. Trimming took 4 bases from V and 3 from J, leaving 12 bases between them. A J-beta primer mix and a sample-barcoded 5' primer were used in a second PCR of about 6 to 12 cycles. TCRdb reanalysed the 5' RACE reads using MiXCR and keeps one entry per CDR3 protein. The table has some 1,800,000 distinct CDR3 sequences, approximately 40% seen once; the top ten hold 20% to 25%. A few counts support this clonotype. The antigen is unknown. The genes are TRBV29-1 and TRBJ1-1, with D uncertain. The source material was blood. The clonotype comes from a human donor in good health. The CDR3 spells CSVVHDWDTEAFF. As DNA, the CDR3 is TGCAGCGTTGTTCATGACTGGGACACTGAAGCTTTCTTT.